This record covers a single T cell receptor beta chain. The data belong to a study of cytomegalovirus exposure and HLA in healthy donors. It was with 60 Vbeta and 13 Jbeta primers that the PCR ran. This table comes from immunoSEQ multiplex PCR, and its TCRdb copy is limited to in-frame clones, with some not included. The data hold roughly 98,000 clones, with 75% to 85% observed a single time. In germline, CDR1 is WNHNN, CDR2 SYGVQD (reference sequence). The CDR3 sequence is 16 residues long. This sequence was found in a man aged 18 to 30 in good health and CMV-seropositive. The sequenced sample consisted of PBMCs. The J gene is TRBJ2-4, the V gene TRBV10-1; 7 positions agree with TRBD2. The J call is uncertain, as TRBJ2-7 better fits the DNA end. The CDR3 spells CASSESDIAGLDEQYF. In DNA, the CDR3 is TGCGCCAGCAGTGAGTCGGATATAGCGGGTCTCGACGAGCAGTACTTC.